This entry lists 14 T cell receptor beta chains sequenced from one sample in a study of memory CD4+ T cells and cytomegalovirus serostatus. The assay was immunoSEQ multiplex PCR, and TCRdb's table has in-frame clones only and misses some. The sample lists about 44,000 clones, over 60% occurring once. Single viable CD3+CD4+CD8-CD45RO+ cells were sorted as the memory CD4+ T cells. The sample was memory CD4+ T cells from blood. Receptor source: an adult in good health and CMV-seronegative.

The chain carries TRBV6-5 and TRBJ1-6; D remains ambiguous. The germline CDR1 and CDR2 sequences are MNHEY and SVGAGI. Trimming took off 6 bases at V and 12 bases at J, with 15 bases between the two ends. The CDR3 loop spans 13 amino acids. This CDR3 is CASRWSADLPLHF. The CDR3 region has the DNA TGTGCCAGCAGGTGGTCGGCAGACCTACCCCTCCACTTT.

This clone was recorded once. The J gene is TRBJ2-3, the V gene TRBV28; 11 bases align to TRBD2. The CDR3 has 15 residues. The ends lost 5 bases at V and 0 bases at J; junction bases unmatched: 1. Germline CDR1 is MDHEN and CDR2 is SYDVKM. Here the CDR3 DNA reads TGTGCCAGCAGTATAGCGGGGGGGAGCACAGATACGCAGTATTTT. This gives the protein CASSIAGGSTDTQYF.

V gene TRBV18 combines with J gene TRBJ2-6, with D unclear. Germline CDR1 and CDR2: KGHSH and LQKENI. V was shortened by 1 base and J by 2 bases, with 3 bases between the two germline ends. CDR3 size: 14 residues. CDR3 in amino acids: CASSPQTGANVLTF. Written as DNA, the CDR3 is TGTGCCAGCTCACCACAGACTGGGGCCAACGTCCTGACTTTC.

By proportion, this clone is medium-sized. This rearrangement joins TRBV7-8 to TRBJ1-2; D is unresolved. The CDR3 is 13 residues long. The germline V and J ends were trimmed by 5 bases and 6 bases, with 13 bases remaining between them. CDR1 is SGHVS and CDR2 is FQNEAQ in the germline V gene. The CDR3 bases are TGTGCCAGCAGCCCTCCGAGAAACGATGGCTACACCTTC. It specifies CASSPPRNDGYTF.

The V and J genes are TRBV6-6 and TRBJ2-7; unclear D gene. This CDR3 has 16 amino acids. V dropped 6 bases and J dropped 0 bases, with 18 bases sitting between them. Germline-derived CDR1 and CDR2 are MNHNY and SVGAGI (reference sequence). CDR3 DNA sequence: TGTGCCAGCAGACCGGGTCCGGGTGTCAGCTCCTACGAGCAGTACTTC. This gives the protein CASRPGPGVSSYEQYF.

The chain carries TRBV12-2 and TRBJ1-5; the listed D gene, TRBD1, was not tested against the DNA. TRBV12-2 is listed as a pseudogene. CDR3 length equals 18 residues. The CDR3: CASRNYHRVLYSNQPQHF. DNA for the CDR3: TGTGCAAGTCGCAATTACCACAGGGTGCTTTATAGCAATCAGCCCCAGCATTTT.

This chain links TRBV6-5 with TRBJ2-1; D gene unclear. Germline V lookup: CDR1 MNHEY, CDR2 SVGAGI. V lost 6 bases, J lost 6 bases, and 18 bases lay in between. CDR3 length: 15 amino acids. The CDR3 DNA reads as TGTGCCAGCAGCCAAGACACCGGCGCAGTCAATGAGCAGTTCTTC. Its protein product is CASSQDTGAVNEQFF.

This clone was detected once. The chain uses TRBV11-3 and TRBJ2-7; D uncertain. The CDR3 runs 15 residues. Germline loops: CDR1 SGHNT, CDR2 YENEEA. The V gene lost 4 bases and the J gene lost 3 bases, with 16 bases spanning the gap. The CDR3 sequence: CASSSNPVSGYEQYF. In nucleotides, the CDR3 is TGTGCCAGCAGCTCCAATCCGGTCTCGGGCTACGAGCAGTACTTC.

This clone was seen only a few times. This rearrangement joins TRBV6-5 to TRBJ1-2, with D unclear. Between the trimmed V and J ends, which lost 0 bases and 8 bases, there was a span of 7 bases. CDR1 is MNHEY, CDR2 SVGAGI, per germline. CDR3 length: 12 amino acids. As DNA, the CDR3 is TGTGCCAGCAGTTACTCGGTCGGCGGCTACACCTTC. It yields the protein CASSYSVGGYTF.

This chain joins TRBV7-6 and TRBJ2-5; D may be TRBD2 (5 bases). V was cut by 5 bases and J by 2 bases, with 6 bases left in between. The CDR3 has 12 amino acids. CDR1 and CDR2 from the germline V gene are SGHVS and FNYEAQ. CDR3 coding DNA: TGTGCCAGCAGCCGGGAACAAGAGACCCAGTACTTC. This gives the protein CASSREQETQYF.

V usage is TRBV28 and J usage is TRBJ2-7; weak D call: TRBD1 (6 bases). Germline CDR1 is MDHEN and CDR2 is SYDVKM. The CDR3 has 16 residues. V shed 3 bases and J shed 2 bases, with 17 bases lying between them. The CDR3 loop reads CASSLGAGRLTYEQYF. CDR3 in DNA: TGTGCCAGCAGTTTGGGGGCAGGGCGGTTGACCTACGAGCAGTACTTC.

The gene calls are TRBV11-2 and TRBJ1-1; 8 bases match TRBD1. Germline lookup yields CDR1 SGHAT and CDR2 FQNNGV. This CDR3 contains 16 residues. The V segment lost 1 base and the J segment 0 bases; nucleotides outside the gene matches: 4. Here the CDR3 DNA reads TGTGCCAGCAGCTTAGGTGCAGGGGGCGTGAACACTGAAGCTTTCTTT. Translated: CASSLGAGGVNTEAFF.

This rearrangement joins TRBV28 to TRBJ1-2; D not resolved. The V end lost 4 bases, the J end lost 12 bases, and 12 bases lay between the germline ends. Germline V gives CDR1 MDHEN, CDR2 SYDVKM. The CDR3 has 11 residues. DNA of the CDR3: TGTGCCAGCAGTTCAGGCCTGGGCGACACCTTC. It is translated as CASSSGLGDTF.

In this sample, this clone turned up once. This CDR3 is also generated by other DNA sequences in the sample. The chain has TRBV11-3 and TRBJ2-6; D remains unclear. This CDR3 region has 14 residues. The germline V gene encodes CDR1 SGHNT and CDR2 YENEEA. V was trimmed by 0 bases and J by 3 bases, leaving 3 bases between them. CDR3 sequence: CASSLDRGANVLTF. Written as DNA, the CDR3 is TGTGCCAGCAGCTTAGACCGTGGGGCCAACGTCCTGACTTTC.